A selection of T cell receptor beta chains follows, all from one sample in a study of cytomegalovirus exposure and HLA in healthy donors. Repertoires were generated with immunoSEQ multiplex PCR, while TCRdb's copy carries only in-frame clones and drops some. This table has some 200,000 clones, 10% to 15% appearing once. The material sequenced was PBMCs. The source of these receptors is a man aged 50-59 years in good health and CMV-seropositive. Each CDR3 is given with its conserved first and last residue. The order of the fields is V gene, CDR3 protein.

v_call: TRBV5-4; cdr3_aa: CASSLAGTGFNTEAFF
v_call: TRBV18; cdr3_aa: CASSPSPGQGKDQPQHF
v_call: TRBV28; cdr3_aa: CASGGDAYEQYF
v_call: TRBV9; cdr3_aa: CASSARPGATNEKLFF
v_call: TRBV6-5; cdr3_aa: CASSYGRMNTEAFF
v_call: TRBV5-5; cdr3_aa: CASSPDSNYGYTF
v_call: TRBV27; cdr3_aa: CASSPRKSSYNSPLHF
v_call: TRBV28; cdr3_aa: CASSSPRGGEGYGYTF
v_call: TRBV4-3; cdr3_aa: CASSQDLRGTEIRSPLHF
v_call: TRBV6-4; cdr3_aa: CASSVEQNTGGLFF
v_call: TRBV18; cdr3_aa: CASSPRQGLVTDTQYF
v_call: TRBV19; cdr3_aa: CARATGIDSPLHF
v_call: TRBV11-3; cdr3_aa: CASSGSGLLTGELFF
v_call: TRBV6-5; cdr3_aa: CASSYWGEGNRAFF
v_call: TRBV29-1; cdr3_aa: CSVRGQGVRGYTF
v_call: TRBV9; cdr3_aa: CASSVDGQGKAEAFF
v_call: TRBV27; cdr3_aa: CASSPGTSGGRPTDTQYF
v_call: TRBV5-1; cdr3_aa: CASSLTGGDETQYF
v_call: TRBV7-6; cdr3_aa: CASSPPGQGYGYTF
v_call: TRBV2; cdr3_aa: CASSATGGDGYTF
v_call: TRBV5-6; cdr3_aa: CTSSSLLAGGGQETQYF
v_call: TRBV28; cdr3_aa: CASTGTALPLHF
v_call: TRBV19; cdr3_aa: CASSIEGRGAAFF
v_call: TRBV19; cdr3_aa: CASTESGTGSSPLHF
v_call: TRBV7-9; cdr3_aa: CASSLTPGTGHSNQPQHF
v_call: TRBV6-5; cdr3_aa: CASSRDRAPNQPQHF
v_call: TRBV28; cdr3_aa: CASRGTGGYNQPQHF
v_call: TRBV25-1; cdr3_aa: CASSDTGFSGYTF
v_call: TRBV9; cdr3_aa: CASGWTGDTGELFF
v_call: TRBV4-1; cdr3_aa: CASSQGQLNTEAFF
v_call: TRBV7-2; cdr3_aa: CASSLASQNNQPQHF
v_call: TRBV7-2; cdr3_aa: CASSLGWLAGGDNEQFF
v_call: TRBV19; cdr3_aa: CAIGDRGLNQPQHF
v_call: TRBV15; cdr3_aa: CATSRDGAVYGYTF
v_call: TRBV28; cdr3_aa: CASRPGQAARNTEAFF
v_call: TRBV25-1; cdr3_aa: CASSEYIRRGTGEETQYF
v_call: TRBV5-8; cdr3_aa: CASSPQSTNEKLFF
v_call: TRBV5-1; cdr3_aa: CASSRGGLASYEQYF
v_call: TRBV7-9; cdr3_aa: CASRARRTEGTGELFF
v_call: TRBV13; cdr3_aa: CASSSARRTEAFF
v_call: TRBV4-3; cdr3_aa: CASSQGAFQETQYF
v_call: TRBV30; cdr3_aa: CAWRDKYEQYF
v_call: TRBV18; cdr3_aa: CASSLRQGDEQFF